Listed below are T cell receptor beta chains from one sample, sequenced in a study of metastatic and nonmetastatic thyroid tumors. Using MiXCR, TCRdb re-called clones from the PCR reads. The table lists approximately 90,000 clones, around 7.8% of them singletons. The sample comprised blood. These receptors were taken from a female donor with papillary thyroid cancer or a benign thyroid nodule (not recorded which). Some clones in this sample may be carry-over from other donors' samples. The CDR3 runs from the conserved cysteine through the conserved F or W. Each record gives: V gene, clone size, J gene, D gene, CDR3 DNA, CDR3 protein. The D gene is left open where the match is weak. The size entry is marked missing in some rows and otherwise reads once, few, many or a size class.

V: TRBV10-2; size: many; J: TRBJ1-6; D: -; DNA: TGCGCCAGCAGGCCCATGGGTGATAATTCACCCCTCCACTTT; CDR3: CASRPMGDNSPLHF
V: TRBV7-8; size: few; J: TRBJ2-1; D: -; DNA: TGTGGAGTTATTCAGGGCGATGAGCAGTTCTTC; CDR3: CGVIQGDEQFF
V: TRBV11-2; size: many; J: TRBJ2-3; D: TRBD2; DNA: TGTGCCAGCAGCCCCTGGACTAGCGGGGGGGCTGCAGATACGCAGTATTTT; CDR3: CASSPWTSGGAADTQYF
V: TRBV11-2; size: many; J: TRBJ2-3; D: -; DNA: TGTGCCAGCAGCTTTCTCTCTCCGGACGGCACAGATACGCAGTATTTT; CDR3: CASSFLSPDGTDTQYF
V: TRBV13; size: many; J: TRBJ2-3; D: TRBD2; DNA: TGTGCCAGCAGCTTAGCACTAGCGGGGTCAGATACGCAGTATTTT; CDR3: CASSLALAGSDTQYF
V: TRBV5-6; size: many; J: TRBJ1-5; D: -; DNA: TGTGCCAGCAGCTCGCTTGAGGTTTGTTATCAGCCCCAGCATTTT; CDR3: CASSSLEVCYQPQHF
V: TRBV3-1; size: few; J: TRBJ2-2; D: -; DNA: TGTGCCAGCAGCCAAGGCCAGGGGCCAGGCGGGGAGCTGTTTTTT; CDR3: CASSQGQGPGGELFF
V: TRBV9; size: many; J: TRBJ2-1; D: TRBD1; DNA: TGTGCCAGCAGCTTGGGAACCGGGACAGGGAACTACAATGAGCAGTTCTTC; CDR3: CASSLGTGTGNYNEQFF
V: TRBV19; size: many; J: TRBJ1-1; D: -; DNA: TGTGCCAGTAGTATTGGTCAGGCCTTTGACACTGAAGCTTTCTTT; CDR3: CASSIGQAFDTEAFF
V: TRBV5-1; size: few; J: TRBJ2-7; D: TRBD2; DNA: TGCGCCAGCAGCCAAGGGACTACTAGCTCCTACGAGCAGTACTTC; CDR3: CASSQGTTSSYEQYF
V: TRBV19; size: many; J: TRBJ1-2; D: TRBD1; DNA: TGTGCCAGTAGTGCCCCCGGGACAGGGGGCGCGGGCTACACCTTC; CDR3: CASSAPGTGGAGYTF
V: TRBV11-3; size: many; J: TRBJ2-5; D: -; DNA: TGTGCCAGCAGCTTAGGAGGGAGTGAGACCCAGTACTTC; CDR3: CASSLGGSETQYF
V: TRBV20-1; size: many; J: TRBJ1-4; D: -; DNA: TGCAGTGCAGGACAGGAAAAACTGTTTTTT; CDR3: CSAGQEKLFF
V: TRBV5-1; size: -; J: TRBJ2-2; D: -; DNA: TGTGCCAGCATCTTGGGTCCGGAGACCGGGGAGCTGTTTTTT; CDR3: CASILGPETGELFF
V: TRBV5-1; size: -; J: TRBJ2-2; D: -; DNA: TGCGCCAGCAGCTTGGGGACAGCCACCGGGGAGCTGTTTTTT; CDR3: CASSLGTATGELFF
V: TRBV20-1; size: -; J: TRBJ2-5; D: TRBD2; DNA: TGCAGTGCTAGACCCAGGACTAGCGGCCAAGAGACCCAGTACTTC; CDR3: CSARPRTSGQETQYF
V: TRBV20-1; size: -; J: TRBJ2-5; D: TRBD2; DNA: TGCAGTGCTAGAGAAAAGGTGCGGGGGGTCGCAGAGACCCAGTACTTC; CDR3: CSAREKVRGVAETQYF
V: TRBV28; size: many; J: TRBJ1-2; D: -; DNA: TGTGCCAGCAGTTTATATCGGCGGGAGGACTATGGCTACACCTTC; CDR3: CASSLYRREDYGYTF
V: TRBV5-1; size: many; J: TRBJ1-1; D: -; DNA: TGCGCCAGCAGTTCGGACATGAACACTGAAGCTTTCTTT; CDR3: CASSSDMNTEAFF
V: TRBV6-4; size: many; J: TRBJ1-3; D: -; DNA: TGTGCCAGCAGTGACTCGGGGGGCGGAAACACCATATATTTT; CDR3: CASSDSGGGNTIYF
V: TRBV5-6; size: many; J: TRBJ2-5; D: -; DNA: TGTGCCAGCAGCTCGGGACCCGGAAAAGAGATCCAGTACTTC; CDR3: CASSSGPGKEIQYF
V: TRBV5-1; size: many; J: TRBJ2-7; D: TRBD2; DNA: TGCGCCAGCAGCTTGGCTAGCGGGGGGGACGAGCAGTACTTC; CDR3: CASSLASGGDEQYF
V: TRBV7-2; size: many; J: TRBJ1-4; D: -; DNA: TGTGCCAGCAGCCCCGGGCTTACAACTAATGAAAAACTGTTTTTT; CDR3: CASSPGLTTNEKLFF
V: TRBV20-1; size: many; J: TRBJ2-1; D: TRBD2; DNA: TGCAGTGCCCCCCCACTAGCGGGGGGGCCCAATGAGCAGTTCTTC; CDR3: CSAPPLAGGPNEQFF
V: TRBV2; size: many; J: TRBJ2-2; D: -; DNA: TGTGCCAGCAGTGGATTTAGGGTCAACACCGGGGAGCTGTTTTTT; CDR3: CASSGFRVNTGELFF
V: TRBV11-2; size: -; J: TRBJ2-1; D: -; DNA: TGTGCCAGCAGCTTAGAAGGTCAGGGGTACAATGAGCAGTTCTTC; CDR3: CASSLEGQGYNEQFF
V: TRBV5-8; size: many; J: TRBJ2-6; D: -; DNA: TGTGCCAGCAGCTTGAAACCCTACAGAGGGACCCCACCTGGGGCCAACGTCCTGACTTTC; CDR3: CASSLKPYRGTPPGANVLTF
V: TRBV7-2; size: many; J: TRBJ1-5; D: TRBD1; DNA: TGTGCCAGCAGCTTGGGACAGGGGGGTCAGCCCCAGCATTTT; CDR3: CASSLGQGGQPQHF
V: TRBV14; size: many; J: TRBJ1-6; D: TRBD1; DNA: TGTGCCAGCAGCCTATTCGACAGGGGAGTTTCACCCCTCCACTTT; CDR3: CASSLFDRGVSPLHF
V: TRBV6-1; size: many; J: TRBJ2-4; D: TRBD2; DNA: TGTGCCAGCAGTGAAAATTTGTCTAGCGGGGTGGGGGACATTCAGTACTTC; CDR3: CASSENLSSGVGDIQYF
V: TRBV6-4; size: many; J: TRBJ2-3; D: -; DNA: TGTGCCAGCAGTGACGGGGGGGCTAGCACAGATACGCAGTATTTT; CDR3: CASSDGGASTDTQYF
V: TRBV5-1; size: -; J: TRBJ2-7; D: -; DNA: TGCGCCAGCAGCTTGGCCCCAGGTACCCCCTACGAGCAGTACTTC; CDR3: CASSLAPGTPYEQYF
V: TRBV12-3/TRBV12-4; size: many; J: TRBJ2-2; D: -; DNA: TGTGCCAGCAGCCGAGCCCCCTTCGCGGGGGCCCCGGTCGGGGAGCTGTTTTTT; CDR3: CASSRAPFAGAPVGELFF
V: TRBV20-1; size: many; J: TRBJ2-1; D: -; DNA: TGCAGTGCTAGAGATCAGGGGGGGGTCAATGAGCAGTTCTTC; CDR3: CSARDQGGVNEQFF
V: TRBV7-9; size: few; J: TRBJ2-3; D: TRBD2; DNA: TGTGCCAGCGGGGGACTAGCGGACACAGATACGCAGTATTTT; CDR3: CASGGLADTDTQYF
V: TRBV12-3/TRBV12-4; size: many; J: TRBJ2-7; D: -; DNA: TGTGCCAGCACCACCGGGACACACTCCTACGAGCAGTACTTC; CDR3: CASTTGTHSYEQYF
V: TRBV6-1; size: few; J: TRBJ1-5; D: -; DNA: TGTGCCAGCAGTGAAGCGACGCGGGGGAGCAATCAGCCCCAGCATTTT; CDR3: CASSEATRGSNQPQHF
V: TRBV19; size: many; J: TRBJ2-3; D: TRBD2; DNA: TGTGCCAGTAGTATAGCGGGACTAGTTGGGAGCACAGATACGCAGTATTTT; CDR3: CASSIAGLVGSTDTQYF
V: TRBV6-6; size: many; J: TRBJ2-3; D: -; DNA: TGTGCCAGCAGTTACCCGACGGACAGGGAGGGGGGAGATACGCAGTATTTT; CDR3: CASSYPTDREGGDTQYF
V: TRBV6-4; size: many; J: TRBJ2-5; D: TRBD2; DNA: TGTGCCAGCAGTGACAAAGCGGGGGGGTGGGAGACCCAGTACTTC; CDR3: CASSDKAGGWETQYF
V: TRBV5-1; size: many; J: TRBJ1-2; D: -; DNA: TGCGCCAGCAGCTTGGACTCCGATAACTATGGCTACACCTTC; CDR3: CASSLDSDNYGYTF
V: TRBV5-6; size: -; J: TRBJ2-3; D: -; DNA: TGTGCCAGCAGCTTGACAGGGCGGGGCACAGATACGCAGTATTTT; CDR3: CASSLTGRGTDTQYF
V: TRBV6-1; size: many; J: TRBJ1-6; D: TRBD1; DNA: TGTGCCAGCAGAAACAGGGGGCACCTCCACTTT; CDR3: CASRNRGHLHF
V: TRBV6-2/TRBV6-3; size: -; J: TRBJ2-3; D: -; DNA: TGTGCCAGCAGTTACTCCGGAGGGCCCACAGATACGCAGTATTTT; CDR3: CASSYSGGPTDTQYF
V: TRBV5-1; size: many; J: TRBJ2-7; D: -; DNA: TGCGCCAGCAGCTTGGGGCAGGGACCCTACGAGCAGTACTTC; CDR3: CASSLGQGPYEQYF
V: TRBV7-2; size: many; J: TRBJ1-1; D: -; DNA: TGTGCCAGCAGCGCGGTTGGTAGAAACACTGAAGCTTTCTTT; CDR3: CASSAVGRNTEAFF
V: TRBV11-2; size: -; J: TRBJ2-5; D: -; DNA: TGTGCCAGCAGCTTGTTAACATCCCAGGGTGAGACCCAGTACTTC; CDR3: CASSLLTSQGETQYF
V: TRBV19; size: many; J: TRBJ1-3; D: -; DNA: TGTGCCAGTAGTAGGACACCTGGAAACACCATATATTTT; CDR3: CASSRTPGNTIYF
V: TRBV6-4; size: many; J: TRBJ2-1; D: TRBD2; DNA: TGTGCCAGCAGTGACTCTGCGGGGGGCTACAATGAGCAGTTCTTC; CDR3: CASSDSAGGYNEQFF
V: TRBV7-9; size: many; J: TRBJ2-5; D: TRBD2; DNA: TGTGCCAGCAGCACACAGACTAGCGGGGCCGAGACCCAGTACTTC; CDR3: CASSTQTSGAETQYF
V: TRBV18; size: many; J: TRBJ2-2; D: -; DNA: TGTGCCAGCTCATTCCGGGCCCTGCTACGCGGGGAGCTGTTTTTT; CDR3: CASSFRALLRGELFF
V: TRBV12-5; size: few; J: TRBJ2-1; D: TRBD2; DNA: TGTGCTAGTGGTTTGTTCAGGACTAGCGGGAGAGTCAATGAGCAGTTCTTC; CDR3: CASGLFRTSGRVNEQFF
V: TRBV6-1; size: few; J: TRBJ2-3; D: -; DNA: TGTGCCAGCAGTGAAGGACTTCTGAGTGGCACAGATACGCAGTATTTT; CDR3: CASSEGLLSGTDTQYF
V: TRBV5-6; size: many; J: TRBJ1-2; D: -; DNA: TGTGCCAGCAGCTTCGATGGAGTATACACCTTC; CDR3: CASSFDGVYTF